The next 5 T cell receptor beta chains were all read from a single sample in a study of Graves' ophthalmopathy and Graves' hyperthyroidism. The authors amplified TCR beta CDR3 regions from RNA transcripts. HTBI primers were used in a first-round RT-PCR, which preceded a second-round multiplex PCR. TCRdb used MiXCR to reprocess the multiplex PCR reads, holding one entry per CDR3 protein. The profile shows some 410,000 distinct CDR3 sequences, under 25% of them singletons. Material for sequencing was peripheral blood. The receptor set was obtained from a woman aged 18-29 years with stable Graves' hyperthyroidism.

This clonotype was detected ten times or more. This sequence joins TRBV28 and TRBJ1-1; tentatively, D is TRBD1 (6 bases). V shed 3 bases and J shed 9 bases, with 17 bases lying between them. The CDR3 loop spans 14 amino acids. The germline CDR1 and CDR2 sequences are MDHEN and SYDVKM. CDR3 in amino acids: CASSFPGTPGKAFF. The CDR3 nucleotides read TGTGCCAGCAGTTTCCCCGGGACACCCGGGAAAGCTTTCTTT. The whole variable domain, filled in from reference TRBV28 and TRBJ1-1, reads DVKVTQSSRYLVKRTGEKVFLECVQDMDHENMFWYRQDPGLGLRLIYFSYDVKMKEKGDIPEGYSVSREKKERFSLILESASTNQTSMYLCASSFPGTPGKAFFGQGTRLTVV.

J is TRBJ2-7 and V is TRBV20-1; 12 bases match TRBD2. This CDR3 has 17 amino acids. With V trimmed by 2 bases and J by 0 bases, 8 bases remained unmatched. Germline V gene sequence: CDR1 DFQATT, CDR2 SNEGSKA (reference sequence). The CDR3 nucleotides read TGCAGTGCTAGACCCGGGACTAGCGGGCTGAGCTCCTACGAGCAGTACTTC. Encoded protein: CSARPGTSGLSSYEQYF.

This clonotype was detected many times. This sequence joins TRBV7-2 and TRBJ2-5; possibly TRBD2 for D (5 bases). V lost 2 bases, J lost 3 bases, and 7 bases lay in between. Germline CDR1 is SGHTA and CDR2 is FQGNSA. The length of the CDR3 is 13 residues. The CDR3 is CASSLPAEETQYF. CDR3 coding DNA: TGTGCCAGCAGCTTACCAGCGGAAGAGACCCAGTACTTC.

This clonotype was recorded many times. The V call is TRBV9, the J call TRBJ2-5, with D possibly TRBD1 on 5 matching bases. The CDR3 extends over 15 amino acids. V lost 2 bases, J lost 1 base, and 12 bases lay in between. Germline values: CDR1 SGDLS, CDR2 YYNGEE. This CDR3 is CASSVATGIQETQYF. The CDR3 nucleotides are TGTGCCAGCAGCGTGGCTACAGGAATCCAAGAGACCCAGTACTTC.

CDR3 coding DNA: TGCAGCGTCGACGGACAGTACTCGGGTTACACCTTC. It translates to CSVDGQYSGYTF. The rearrangement joins TRBV29-1 to TRBJ1-2; D may be TRBD1 (6 bases). The CDR3 extends over 12 amino acids. Germline V gene lookup returns CDR1 SQVTM and CDR2 ANQGSEA. V shed 6 bases and J shed 11 bases, with 19 bases lying between them.